The 5 T cell receptor beta chains in this list originate from one sample, sequenced in a study of blood T cell repertoires in COVID-19. The assay was immunoSEQ multiplex PCR, and TCRdb's table has in-frame clones only and misses some. The sample has about 330,000 clones, more than 70% seen once. Sequencing was performed on peripheral blood. The source is a woman aged 45-65 years with acute or convalescent COVID-19.

The chain uses TRBV11-2 and TRBJ2-5; D perhaps matches TRBD2 (5 bases). This CDR3 is built from 12 residues. V lost 4 bases and J 9 bases, leaving 12 bases between the germline ends. In germline, CDR1 is SGHAT, CDR2 FQNNGV. The CDR3 here is CASSSVHGAQYF. Written as DNA, the CDR3 is TGTGCCAGCAGCTCTGTACACGGGGCCCAGTACTTC. Full variable domain (rest looked up from reference TRBV11-2 and TRBJ2-5): EAGVAQSPRYKIIEKRQSVAFWCNPISGHATLYWYQQILGQGPKLLIQFQNNGVVDDSQLPKDRFSAERLKGVDSTLKIQPAKLEDSAVYLCASSSVHGAQYFGPGTRLLVL.

This chain links TRBV4-1 with TRBJ1-1, with TRBD1 as a possible D gene (5 bases). Trimming took 0 bases from V and 5 from J, leaving 10 bases between them. This CDR3 is built from 14 residues. Germline V CDR1 and CDR2: MGHRA, YSYEKL. CDR3 DNA: TGCGCCAGCAGCCAAGAACCGACAGCTACTGAAGCTTTCTTT. Protein product: CASSQEPTATEAFF.

The rearrangement joins TRBV25-1 to TRBJ2-7, with no clear D. This CDR3 has 12 amino acids. The V gene lost 6 bases and the J gene lost 5 bases, with 11 bases spanning the gap. Germline V gene data show CDR1 as MGHDK and CDR2 as SYGVNS. The CDR3 bases are TGTGCCAGCAGCCCGAGGCAAGACGAGCAGTACTTC. It encodes CASSPRQDEQYF.

This clone was observed a handful of times. This chain connects TRBV5-1 to TRBJ2-3, with a possible D match to TRBD1 (5 bases). From germline, CDR1 is SGHRS and CDR2 YFSETQ. The CDR3 extends over 17 amino acids. V was trimmed by 3 bases and J by 0 bases, leaving 17 bases between them. This CDR3 is CASSSPRVSLSTDTQYF. CDR3 in DNA: TGCGCCAGCAGCTCCCCCAGGGTCTCTTTGAGCACAGATACGCAGTATTTT.

This chain joins TRBV30 and TRBJ1-1, with D unclear. The V gene lost 0 bases and the J gene lost 4 bases, with 6 bases spanning the gap. Looked up from germline, CDR1 is GTSNPN and CDR2 is SVGIG (reference sequence). This CDR3 has 12 residues. This CDR3 reads CAWSVLGTEAFF. The CDR3, as DNA: TGTGCCTGGAGTGTACTAGGCACTGAAGCTTTCTTT.